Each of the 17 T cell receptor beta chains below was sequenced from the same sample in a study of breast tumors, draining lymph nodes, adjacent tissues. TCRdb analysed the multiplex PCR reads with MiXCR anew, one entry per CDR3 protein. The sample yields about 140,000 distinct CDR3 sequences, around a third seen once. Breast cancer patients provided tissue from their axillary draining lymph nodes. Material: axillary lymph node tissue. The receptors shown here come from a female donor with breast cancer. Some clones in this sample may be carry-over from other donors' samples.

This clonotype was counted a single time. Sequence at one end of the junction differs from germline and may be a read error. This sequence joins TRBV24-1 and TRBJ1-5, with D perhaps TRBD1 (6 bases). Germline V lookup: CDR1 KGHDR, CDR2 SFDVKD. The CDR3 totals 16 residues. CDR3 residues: CATSDARGQSIQPQHF. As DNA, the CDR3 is TGTGCCACCAGTGACGCCAGGGGCCAAAGCATTCAGCCCCAGCATTTT.

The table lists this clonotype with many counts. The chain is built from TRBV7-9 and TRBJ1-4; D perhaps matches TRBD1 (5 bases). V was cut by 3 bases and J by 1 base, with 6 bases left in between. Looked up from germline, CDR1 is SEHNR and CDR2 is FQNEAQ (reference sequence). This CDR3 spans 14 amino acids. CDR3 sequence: CASSFQGTNEKLFF. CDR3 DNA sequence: TGTGCCAGCAGCTTCCAGGGAACTAATGAAAAACTGTTTTTT. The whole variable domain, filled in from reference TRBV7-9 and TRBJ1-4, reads DTGVSQNPRHKITKRGQNVTFRCDPISEHNRLYWYRQTLGQGPEFLTYFQNEAQLEKSRLLSDRFSAERPKGSFSTLEIQRTEQGDSAMYLCASSFQGTNEKLFFGSGTQLSVL.

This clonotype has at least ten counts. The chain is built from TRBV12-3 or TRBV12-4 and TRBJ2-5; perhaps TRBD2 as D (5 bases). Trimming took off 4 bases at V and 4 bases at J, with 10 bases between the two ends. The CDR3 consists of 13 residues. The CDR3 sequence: CASSSPEGETQYF. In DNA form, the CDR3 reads TGTGCCAGCAGTTCCCCCGAGGGAGAGACCCAGTACTTC.

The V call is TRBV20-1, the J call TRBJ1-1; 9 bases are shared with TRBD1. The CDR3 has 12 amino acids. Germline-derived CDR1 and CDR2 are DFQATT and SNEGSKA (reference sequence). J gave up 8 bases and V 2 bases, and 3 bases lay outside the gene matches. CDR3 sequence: CSARPQGAEAFF. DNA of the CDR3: TGCAGTGCTAGACCACAGGGGGCCGAAGCTTTCTTT.

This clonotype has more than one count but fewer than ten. The CDR3 is CASSLGWWAFF. In DNA form, the CDR3 reads TGTGCCAGCAGCTTGGGTTGGTGGGCTTTCTTT. The V gene is TRBV5-6, the J gene TRBJ1-1; D unclear. V was clipped by 0 bases and J by 11 bases, with 8 bases between them. Germline V gene lookup returns CDR1 SGHDT and CDR2 YYEEEE. The CDR3 runs to 11 residues.

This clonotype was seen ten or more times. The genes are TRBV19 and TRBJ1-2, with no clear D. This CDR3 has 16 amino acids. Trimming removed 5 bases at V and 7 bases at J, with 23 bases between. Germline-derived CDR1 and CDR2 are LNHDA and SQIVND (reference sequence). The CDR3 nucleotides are TGTGCCAGTAGTTACCTCCCCAGCGCGTCACCTGGTGGCTACACCTTC. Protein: CASSYLPSASPGGYTF.

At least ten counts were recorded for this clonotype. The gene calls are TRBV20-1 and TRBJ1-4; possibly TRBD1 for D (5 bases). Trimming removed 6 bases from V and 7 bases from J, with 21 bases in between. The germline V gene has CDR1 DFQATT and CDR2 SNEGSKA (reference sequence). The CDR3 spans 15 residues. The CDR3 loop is CSASPGGTAGEKLFF. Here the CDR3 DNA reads TGCAGTGCCTCCCCGGGGGGAACCGCCGGTGAAAAACTGTTTTTT.

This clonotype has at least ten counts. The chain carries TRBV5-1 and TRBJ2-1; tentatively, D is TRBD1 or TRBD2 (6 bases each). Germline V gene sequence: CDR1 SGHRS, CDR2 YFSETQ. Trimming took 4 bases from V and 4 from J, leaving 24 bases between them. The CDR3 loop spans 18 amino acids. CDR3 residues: CASSPFWGAGASYNEQFF. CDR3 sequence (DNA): TGCGCCAGCAGCCCTTTCTGGGGGGCAGGGGCGAGTTACAATGAGCAGTTCTTC.

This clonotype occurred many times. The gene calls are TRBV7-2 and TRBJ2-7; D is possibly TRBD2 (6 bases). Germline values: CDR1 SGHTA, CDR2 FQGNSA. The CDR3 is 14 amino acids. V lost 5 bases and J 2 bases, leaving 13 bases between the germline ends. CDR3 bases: TGTGCCAGCAGCCCACGGGACTTCGCCTACGAGCAGTACGTC. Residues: CASSPRDFAYEQYV.

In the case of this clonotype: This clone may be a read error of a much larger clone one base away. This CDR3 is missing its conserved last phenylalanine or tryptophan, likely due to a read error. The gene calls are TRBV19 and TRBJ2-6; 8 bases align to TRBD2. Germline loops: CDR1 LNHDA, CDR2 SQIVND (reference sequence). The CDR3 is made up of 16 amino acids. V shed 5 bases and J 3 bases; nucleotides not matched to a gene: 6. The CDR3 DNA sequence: TGTGCCAGTAGTGCACGGGGGGGAGGTGGGGCCAACGTCCTGACTTCC. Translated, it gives CASSARGGGGANVLTS.

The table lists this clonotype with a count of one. This CDR3 is CAISPTGSSNQPQHF. Written as DNA, the CDR3 is TGTGCCATCAGCCCGACAGGCAGTAGCAATCAGCCCCAGCATTTT. V and J are TRBV10-3 and TRBJ1-5; D is possibly TRBD1 (6 bases). Germline V gene lookup returns CDR1 ENHRY and CDR2 SYGVKD. V was cut by 6 bases and J by 0 bases, with 12 bases left in between. The CDR3 is 15 residues long.

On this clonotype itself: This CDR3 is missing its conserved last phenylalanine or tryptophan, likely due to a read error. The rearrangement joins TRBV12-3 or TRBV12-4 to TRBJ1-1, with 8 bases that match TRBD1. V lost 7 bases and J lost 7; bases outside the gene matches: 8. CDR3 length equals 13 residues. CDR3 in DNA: TGTGCCAGCACCAACCAGGGGGCAAGTGAAGCTTTCTGT. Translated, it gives CASTNQGASEAFC.

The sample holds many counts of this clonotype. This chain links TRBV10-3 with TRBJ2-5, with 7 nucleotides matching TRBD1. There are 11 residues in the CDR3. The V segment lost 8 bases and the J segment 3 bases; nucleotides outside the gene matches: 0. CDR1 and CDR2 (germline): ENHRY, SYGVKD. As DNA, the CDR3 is TGTGCCATCGGGACAGAAGAGACCCAGTACTTC. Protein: CAIGTEETQYF.

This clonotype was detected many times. CDR3 in DNA: TGTGCCAGCAGTGAAGGACTAGCGGGGAATCAAGAGACCCAGTACTTC. It is translated as CASSEGLAGNQETQYF. The chain is built from TRBV2 and TRBJ2-5; 11 bases match TRBD2. Germline lookup yields CDR1 SNHLY and CDR2 FYNNEI. V lost 1 base to trimming and J lost 2 bases; unmatched junction nucleotides: 3. The CDR3 has 16 residues. Looking up the rest from reference TRBV2 and TRBJ2-5 gives the full variable domain: EPEVTQTPSHQVTQMGQEVILRCVPISNHLYFYWYRQILGQKVEFLVSFYNNEISEKSEIFDDQFSVERPDGSNFTLKIRSTKLEDSAMYFCASSEGLAGNQETQYFGPGTRLLVL.

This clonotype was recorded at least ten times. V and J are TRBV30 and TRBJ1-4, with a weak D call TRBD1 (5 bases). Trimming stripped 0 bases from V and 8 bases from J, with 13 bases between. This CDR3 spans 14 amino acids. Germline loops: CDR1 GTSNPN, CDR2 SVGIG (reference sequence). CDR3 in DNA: TGTGCCTGGAGTGTACGGGGGTTTCGCGAAAAACTGTTTTTT. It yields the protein CAWSVRGFREKLFF.

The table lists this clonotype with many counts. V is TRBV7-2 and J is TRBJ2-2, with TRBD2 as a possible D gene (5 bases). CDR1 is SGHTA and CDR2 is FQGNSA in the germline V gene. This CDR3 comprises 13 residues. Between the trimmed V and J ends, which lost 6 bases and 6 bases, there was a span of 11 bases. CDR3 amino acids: CASRLVSSGELFF. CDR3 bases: TGTGCCAGCAGACTAGTTTCCTCCGGGGAGCTGTTTTTT.

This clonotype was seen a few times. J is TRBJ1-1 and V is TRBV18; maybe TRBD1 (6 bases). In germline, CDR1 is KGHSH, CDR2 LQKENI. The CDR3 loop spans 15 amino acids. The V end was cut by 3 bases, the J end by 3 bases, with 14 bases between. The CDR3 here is CASSPLTGQDTEAFF. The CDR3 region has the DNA TGTGCCAGCTCACCGCTAACAGGGCAGGACACTGAAGCTTTCTTT.